This TCR beta chain originates from a study of T cell responses to AZD1222 COVID-19 vaccine. Trimming took off 7 bases at V and 6 bases at J, with 13 bases between the two ends. The CDR3 length is 13 residues. CDR1 is MDHEN, CDR2 SYDVKM, per germline. Broader study findings: Of the AZD1222 recipients, only 5 to 7 were seropositive at baseline.

Note on this clone: Its antigen is still unknown.

The assay was immunoSEQ multiplex PCR, and TCRdb's table has in-frame clones only and misses some. The table records 120,000 or so clones, roughly 84% of them present only once. This receptor was taken from an adult in good health. The chain has TRBV28 and TRBJ2-4, with unresolved D. Sample: peripheral blood, taken on day 0 of AZD1222 vaccination. The CDR3, as DNA: TGTGCCAGCACACCGCGCGCGCTAAACATTCAGTACTTC. As protein: CASTPRALNIQYF.